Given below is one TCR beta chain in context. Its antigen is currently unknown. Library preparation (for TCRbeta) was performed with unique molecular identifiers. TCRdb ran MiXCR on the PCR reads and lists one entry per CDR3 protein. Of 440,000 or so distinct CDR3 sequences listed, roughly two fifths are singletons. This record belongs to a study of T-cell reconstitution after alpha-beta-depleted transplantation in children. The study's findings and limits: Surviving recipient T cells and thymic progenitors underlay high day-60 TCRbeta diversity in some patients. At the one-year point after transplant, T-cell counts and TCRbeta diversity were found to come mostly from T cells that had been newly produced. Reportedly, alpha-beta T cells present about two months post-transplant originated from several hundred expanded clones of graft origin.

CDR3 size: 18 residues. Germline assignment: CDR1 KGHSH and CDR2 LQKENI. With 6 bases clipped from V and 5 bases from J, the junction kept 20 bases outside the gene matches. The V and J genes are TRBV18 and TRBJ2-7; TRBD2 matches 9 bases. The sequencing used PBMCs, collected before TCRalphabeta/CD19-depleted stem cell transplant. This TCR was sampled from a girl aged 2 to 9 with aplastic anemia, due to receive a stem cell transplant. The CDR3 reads CASSPMMGSGGPSDEQYF. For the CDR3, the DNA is TGTGCCAGCTCCCCCATGATGGGAAGCGGGGGGCCTTCCGACGAGCAGTACTTC.